The T cell receptor (beta chain) under discussion was sequenced for a study of read filtering for tumor transcriptome and immune sequencing. Study summary: After DNase treatment, RNA was made into whole-transcriptome libraries. Whole-study findings and limits: The CD138-negative fraction was mixed bone marrow immune cells, not pure T cells.

At least ten counts were recorded for this clonotype. Its antigen is still unknown. From around 0.4 ug of RNA, a library with molecular barcoded alpha/delta and beta/gamma adaptors was made. TCRdb processed the reads anew with MiXCR; each CDR3 protein has one entry. Here the sample spans 35,000 to 50,000 distinct CDR3 sequences, around 11% being singletons. What was sequenced was a population of CD138-negative cells sorted from bone marrow. The receptor's source is a donor over 35 with multiple myeloma.

DNA of the CDR3: TGTGCCAGCAGCACAGCTGAGGGCCGGTACAATGAGCAGTTCTTC. It codes for CASSTAEGRYNEQFF. The chain joins TRBV7-2 to TRBJ2-1, with D tentatively TRBD2 (5 bases). The CDR3 runs to 15 residues. V lost 5 bases to trimming and J lost 4 bases, with 15 bases between them. Germline V CDR1 and CDR2: SGHTA, FQGNSA.